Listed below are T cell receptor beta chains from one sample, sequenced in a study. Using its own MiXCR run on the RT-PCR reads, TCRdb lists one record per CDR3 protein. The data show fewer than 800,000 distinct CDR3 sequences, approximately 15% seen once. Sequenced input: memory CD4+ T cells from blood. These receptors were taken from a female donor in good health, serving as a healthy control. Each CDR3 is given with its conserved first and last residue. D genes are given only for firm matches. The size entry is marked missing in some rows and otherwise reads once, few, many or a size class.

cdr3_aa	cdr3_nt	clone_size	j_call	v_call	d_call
CASSLEGVEYGYTF	TGCGCCAGCAGCCTCGAGGGGGTTGAGTATGGCTACACCTTC	many	TRBJ1-2	TRBV5-1	-
CASSSGTASTDTQYF	TGCGCCAGCAGCTCAGGAACGGCTAGCACAGATACGCAGTATTTT	few	TRBJ2-3	TRBV5-1	-
CASRTENYEQYF	TGTGCCAGCAGGACAGAAAACTACGAGCAGTACTTC	few	TRBJ2-7	TRBV12-3/TRBV12-4	-
CASTEQGDTEYF	TGTGCCAGCACCGAGCAAGGGGATACGGAGTATTTT	-	TRBJ2-3	TRBV7-2	-
CSARRDTGNTIYF	TGCAGTGCTAGACGGGACACTGGAAACACCATATATTTT	few	TRBJ1-3	TRBV20-1	-
CASSRARDSVSYNEQFF	TGTGCCAGCAGTCGGGCCCGGGACTCCGTCTCCTACAATGAGCAGTTCTTC	many	TRBJ2-1	TRBV27	-
CASSYGLTNQPQHF	TGTGCCAGCAGCTACGGGTTGACTAATCAGCCCCAGCATTTT	-	TRBJ1-5	TRBV7-2	-
CSVDGTSYGYTF	TGCAGCGTTGACGGGACATCGTATGGCTACACCTTC	few	TRBJ1-2	TRBV29-1	-
CSASKRESTGELFF	TGCAGTGCTAGTAAGCGGGAGTCTACCGGGGAGCTGTTTTTT	few	TRBJ2-2	TRBV20-1	TRBD2
CSARDPVRGPQETQYF	TGCAGTGCTAGAGATCCAGTTCGGGGACCCCAAGAGACCCAGTACTTC	few	TRBJ2-5	TRBV20-1	-
CASSQSPQGYEQYF	TGCGCCAGCAGCCAATCGCCTCAGGGTTACGAGCAGTACTTC	-	TRBJ2-7	TRBV4-3	-
CASRGDRTEQFF	TGTGCCAGCAGGGGGGACAGGACTGAGCAGTTCTTC	many	TRBJ2-1	TRBV12-3/TRBV12-4	TRBD1
CSVGSVGSYNEQFF	TGCAGCGTTGGGTCGGTGGGCTCCTACAATGAGCAGTTCTTC	many	TRBJ2-1	TRBV29-1	-
CSASGNYNEQFF	TGCAGTGCTAGCGGGAACTACAATGAGCAGTTCTTC	few	TRBJ2-1	TRBV20-1	-
CASRRRDGADTQYF	TGTGCCAGCAGGAGGCGGGATGGCGCAGATACGCAGTATTTT	-	TRBJ2-3	TRBV28	-
CSALQGRGYTF	TGCAGTGCTTTACAGGGTCGTGGCTACACCTTC	few	TRBJ1-2	TRBV20-1	-
CASSQAPLSTDTQYF	TGTGCCAGCAGCCAAGCGCCGCTATCAACAGATACGCAGTATTTT	-	TRBJ2-3	TRBV4-2	-
CSVSGQPKGDF	TGCAGTGTCAGCGGTCAGCCGAAAGGGGACTTT	-	TRBJ1-1	TRBV20-1	-
CASSPGKWAADNEQFF	TGTGCCAGCAGCCCAGGGAAGTGGGCAGCCGACAATGAGCAGTTCTTC	many	TRBJ2-1	TRBV12-3/TRBV12-4	-
CASSGPTSTDTQYF	TGCGCCAGCAGCGGACCGACCAGCACAGATACGCAGTATTTT	-	TRBJ2-3	TRBV5-1	-
CASSPDRFGEAFF	TGTGCCAGCAGCCCGGACCGGTTTGGTGAAGCTTTCTTT	few	TRBJ1-1	TRBV3-1	-
CSASGGGANNEQFF	TGCAGTGCTAGTGGAGGGGGGGCGAACAATGAGCAGTTCTTC	few	TRBJ2-1	TRBV20-1	-
CASSLVSGTTYNEQFF	TGTGCCAGCAGCTTAGTGTCCGGGACTACATACAATGAGCAGTTCTTC	-	TRBJ2-1	TRBV11-2	TRBD2
CASSGTSGRRGEQFF	TGTGCCAGCAGCGGGACTAGCGGGAGGAGGGGTGAGCAGTTCTTC	few	TRBJ2-1	TRBV2	TRBD2
CSARDLRGAGNTIYF	TGCAGTGCTAGAGATTTGAGAGGGGCTGGAAACACCATATATTTT	-	TRBJ1-3	TRBV20-1	-
CASSLNPGQSSGANVLTF	TGTGCCAGCAGCCTGAACCCGGGACAGTCCTCTGGGGCCAACGTCCTGACTTTC	few	TRBJ2-6	TRBV7-6	TRBD1
CSALTYGTPPQHF	TGCAGTGCCCTTACCTACGGGACACCGCCCCAGCATTTT	many	TRBJ1-5	TRBV20-1	-
CSANPLEGVDTTAEQFF	TGCAGTGCTAACCCCCTAGAGGGAGTTGATACGACGGCTGAGCAGTTCTTC	-	TRBJ2-1	TRBV20-1	-
CSARDHRRGNTEAFF	TGCAGTGCTAGAGATCATCGCAGGGGGAACACTGAAGCTTTCTTT	few	TRBJ1-1	TRBV20-1	-
CSAKSKSTDTQYF	TGCAGTGCTAAAAGCAAATCCACAGATACGCAGTATTTT	few	TRBJ2-3	TRBV20-1	-
CASSQASGGTYEQYF	TGTGCCAGCAGCCAAGCTAGCGGGGGGACGTACGAGCAGTACTTC	many	TRBJ2-7	TRBV4-2	TRBD2
CASRSYSSSNQPQHF	TGTGCCAGCAGGTCCTACAGTAGTAGCAATCAGCCCCAGCATTTT	few	TRBJ1-5	TRBV6-2/TRBV6-3	-
CASSSRLGVGSYEQYF	TGTGCCAGCAGCTCCCGTTTGGGGGTTGGATCCTACGAGCAGTACTTC	-	TRBJ2-7	TRBV7-9	-
CAISESQGNEKLFF	TGTGCCATCAGTGAGTCACAGGGTAATGAAAAACTGTTTTTT	few	TRBJ1-4	TRBV10-3	-
CSAWTSGGLYTDTQYF	TGCAGTGCTTGGACTAGCGGGGGGTTGTACACAGATACGCAGTATTTT	few	TRBJ2-3	TRBV20-1	TRBD2
CSVEPGMKTQYF	TGCAGCGTTGAGCCAGGGATGAAGACCCAGTACTTC	-	TRBJ2-5	TRBV29-1	-